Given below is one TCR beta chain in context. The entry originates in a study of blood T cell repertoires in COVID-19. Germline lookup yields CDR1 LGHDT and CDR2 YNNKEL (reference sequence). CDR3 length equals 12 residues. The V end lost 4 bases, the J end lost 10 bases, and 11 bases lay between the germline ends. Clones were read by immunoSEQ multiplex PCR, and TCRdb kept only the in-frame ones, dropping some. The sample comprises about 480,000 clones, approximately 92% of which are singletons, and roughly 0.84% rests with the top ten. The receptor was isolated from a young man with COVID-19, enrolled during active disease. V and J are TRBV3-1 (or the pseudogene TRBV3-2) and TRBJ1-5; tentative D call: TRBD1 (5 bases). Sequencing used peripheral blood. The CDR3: CASSPWGGPQHF. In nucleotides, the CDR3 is TGTGCCAGCAGCCCATGGGGGGGACCCCAGCATTTT.